This entry describes one T cell receptor beta chain. Its antigen is as yet unknown. This sample's time point: neoterminal ileum biopsy at postoperative endoscopy, about 6 months after surgery. Adults with ileal or ileocolonic Crohn's disease and an indication for resection were eligible. The data are from a study of T cell repertoires in ileal Crohn's disease. Libraries were prepared by immunoSEQ multiplex PCR; TCRdb keeps only in-frame clonotypes and omits some of them. Of approximately 10,000 clones listed, roughly two thirds were seen once; the top ten hold approximately 8%. Broader study findings: Clonality above 26.8% at surgery always came with endoscopic recurrence. Sorted CD8 T cells held more high-frequency clones than CD4.

Germline CDR1 ENHRY, CDR2 SYGVKD. V shed 3 bases and J 3 bases; nucleotides not matched to a gene: 5. The CDR3 is 15 residues long. Material for sequencing was ileal tissue. The receptor's source is an adult with Crohn's disease. The chain employs TRBV10-3 and TRBJ2-7; the match to TRBD1 covers 10 bases. CDR3 nucleotide sequence: TGTGCCATCAGTGACTCGGGACAGGGGCGCTACGAGCAGTACTTC. Translation: CAISDSGQGRYEQYF.